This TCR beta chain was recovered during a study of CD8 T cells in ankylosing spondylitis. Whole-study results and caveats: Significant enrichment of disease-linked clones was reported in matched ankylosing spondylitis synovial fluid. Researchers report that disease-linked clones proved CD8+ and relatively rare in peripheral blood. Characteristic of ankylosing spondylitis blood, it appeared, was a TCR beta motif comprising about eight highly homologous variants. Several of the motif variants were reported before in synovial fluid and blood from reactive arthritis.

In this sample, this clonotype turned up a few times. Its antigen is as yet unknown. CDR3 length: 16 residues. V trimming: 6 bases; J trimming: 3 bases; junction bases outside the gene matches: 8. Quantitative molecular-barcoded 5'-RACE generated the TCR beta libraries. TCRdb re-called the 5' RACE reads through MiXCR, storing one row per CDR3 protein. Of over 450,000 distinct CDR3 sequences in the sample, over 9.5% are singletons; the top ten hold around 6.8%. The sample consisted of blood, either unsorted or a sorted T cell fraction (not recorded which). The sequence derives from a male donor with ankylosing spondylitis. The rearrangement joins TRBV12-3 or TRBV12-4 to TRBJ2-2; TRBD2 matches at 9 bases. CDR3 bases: TGTGCCAGCAGCTTACTAGCGGGCCTAGACACCGGGGAGCTGTTTTTT. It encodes CASSLLAGLDTGELFF.